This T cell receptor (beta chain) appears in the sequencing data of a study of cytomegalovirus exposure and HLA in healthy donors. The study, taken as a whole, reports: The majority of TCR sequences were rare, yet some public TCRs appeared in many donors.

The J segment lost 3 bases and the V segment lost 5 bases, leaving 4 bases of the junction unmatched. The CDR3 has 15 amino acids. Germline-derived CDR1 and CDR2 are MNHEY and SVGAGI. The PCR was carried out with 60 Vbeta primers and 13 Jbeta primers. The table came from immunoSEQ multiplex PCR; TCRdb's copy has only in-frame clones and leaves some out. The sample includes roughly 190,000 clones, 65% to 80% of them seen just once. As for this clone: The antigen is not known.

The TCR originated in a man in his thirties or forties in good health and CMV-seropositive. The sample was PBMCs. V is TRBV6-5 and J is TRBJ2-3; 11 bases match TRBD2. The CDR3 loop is CASSPGTSGTDTQYF. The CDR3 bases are TGTGCCAGCAGTCCAGGGACTAGCGGAACAGATACGCAGTATTTT.